This T cell receptor (beta chain) was sequenced for a study of control samples from healthy donors and cancer patients. The repertoire was sequenced with immunoSEQ multiplex PCR; TCRdb's copy has only in-frame clones and lacks some. Of 100,000 or so clones listed, almost 85% are singletons. Between the trimmed V and J ends, which lost 5 bases and 4 bases, there was a span of 15 bases. Germline values: CDR1 SGHTA, CDR2 FQGNSA. The CDR3 consists of 15 residues. J is TRBJ1-5 and V is TRBV7-2; D is unresolved. This TCR derives from an older woman in good health. Sequencing was performed on blood. The CDR3 sequence: CASSPDHSPNQPQHF. CDR3 in DNA: TGTGCCAGCAGCCCGGACCATTCTCCAAATCAGCCCCAGCATTTT.